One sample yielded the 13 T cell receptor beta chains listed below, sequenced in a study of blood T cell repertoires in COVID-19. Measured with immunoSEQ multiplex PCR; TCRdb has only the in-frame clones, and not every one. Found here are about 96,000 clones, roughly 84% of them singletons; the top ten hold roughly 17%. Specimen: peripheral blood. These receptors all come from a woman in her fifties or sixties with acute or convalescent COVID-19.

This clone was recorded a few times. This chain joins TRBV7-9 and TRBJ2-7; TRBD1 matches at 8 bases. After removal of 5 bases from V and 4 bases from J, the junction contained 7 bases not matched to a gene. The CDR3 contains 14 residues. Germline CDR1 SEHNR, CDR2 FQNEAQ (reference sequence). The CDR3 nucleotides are TGTGCCAGCAGCATCGGGACAGGACTTTACGAGCAGTACTTC. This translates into CASSIGTGLYEQYF.

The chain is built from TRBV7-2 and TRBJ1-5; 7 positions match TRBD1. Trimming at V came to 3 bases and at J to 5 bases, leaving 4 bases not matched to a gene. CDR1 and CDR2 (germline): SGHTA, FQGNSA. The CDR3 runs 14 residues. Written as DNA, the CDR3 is TGTGCCAGCAGCTTTGTCCAGGGGGATCAGCCCCAGCATTTT. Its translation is CASSFVQGDQPQHF.

The CDR3 DNA reads as TGTGCCAGTAGTATAGGTGCGGGAGATACGCAGTATTTT. The encoded protein is CASSIGAGDTQYF. The V and J genes are TRBV19 and TRBJ2-3; the D gene is possibly TRBD2 (5 bases). Trimming stripped 1 base from V and 5 bases from J, with 7 bases between. This CDR3 contains 13 residues. The germline gives CDR1 LNHDA, CDR2 SQIVND (reference sequence).

CDR3 protein: CASSSRSGLNTEAFF. The CDR3, as DNA: TGTGCCAGCAGCTCCCGATCGGGGTTGAACACTGAAGCTTTCTTT. The rearrangement uses TRBV7-2 and TRBJ1-1; D is uncertain. The CDR3 contains 15 residues. CDR1 and CDR2 from the germline V gene are SGHTA and FQGNSA. V was clipped by 4 bases and J by 0 bases, with 12 bases between them.

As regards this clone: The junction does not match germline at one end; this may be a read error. CDR3 residues: CASTLYRERNSPLHF. The CDR3, as DNA: TGTGCCAGCACCTTATACAGGGAAAGGAATTCACCCCTCCACTTT. The V and J genes are TRBV11-2 and TRBJ1-6, with TRBD1 as a possible D gene (6 bases). Germline V CDR1 and CDR2: SGHAT, FQNNGV. This CDR3 is built from 15 residues.

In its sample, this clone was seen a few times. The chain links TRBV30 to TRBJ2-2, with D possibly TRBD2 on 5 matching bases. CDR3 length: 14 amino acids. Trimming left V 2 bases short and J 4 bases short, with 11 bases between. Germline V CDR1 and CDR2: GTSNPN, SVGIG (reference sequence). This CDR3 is CAWSRSRGTGELFF. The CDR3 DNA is TGTGCCTGGAGTCGGAGCCGGGGCACCGGGGAGCTGTTTTTT. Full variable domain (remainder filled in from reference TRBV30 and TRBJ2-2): SQTIHQWPATLVQPVGSPLSLECTVEGTSNPNLYWYRQAAGRGLQLLFYSVGIGQISSEVPQNLSASRPQDRQFILSSKKLLLSDSGFYLCAWSRSRGTGELFFGEGSRLTVL.

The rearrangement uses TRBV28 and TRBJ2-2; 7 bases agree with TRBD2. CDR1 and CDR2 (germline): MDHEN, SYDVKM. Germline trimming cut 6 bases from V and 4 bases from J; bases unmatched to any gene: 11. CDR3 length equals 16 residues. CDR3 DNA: TGTGCCAGCAGGTTTGACGTTATAGCGGGCACCGGGGAGCTGTTTTTT. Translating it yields CASRFDVIAGTGELFF.

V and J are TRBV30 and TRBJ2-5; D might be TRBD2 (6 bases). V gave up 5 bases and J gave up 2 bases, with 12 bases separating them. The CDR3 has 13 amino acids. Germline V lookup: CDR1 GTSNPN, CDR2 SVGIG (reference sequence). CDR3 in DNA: TGTGCCTGGTCTTACGGGGGTCAAGAGACCCAGTACTTC. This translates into CAWSYGGQETQYF. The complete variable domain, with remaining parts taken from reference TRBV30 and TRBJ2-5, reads SQTIHQWPATLVQPVGSPLSLECTVEGTSNPNLYWYRQAAGRGLQLLFYSVGIGQISSEVPQNLSASRPQDRQFILSSKKLLLSDSGFYLCAWSYGGQETQYFGPGTRLLVL.

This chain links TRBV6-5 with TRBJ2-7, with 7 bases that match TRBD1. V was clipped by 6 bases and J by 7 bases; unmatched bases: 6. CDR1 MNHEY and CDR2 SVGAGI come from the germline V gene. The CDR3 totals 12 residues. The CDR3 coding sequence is TGTGCCAGCAGCCCGACAGGGTTAGAGCAGTACTTC. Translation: CASSPTGLEQYF.

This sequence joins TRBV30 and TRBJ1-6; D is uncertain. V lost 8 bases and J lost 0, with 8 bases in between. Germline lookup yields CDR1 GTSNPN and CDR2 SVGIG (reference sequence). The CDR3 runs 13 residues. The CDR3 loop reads CARENSYNSPLHF. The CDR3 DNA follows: TGTGCCCGAGAGAACTCCTATAATTCACCCCTCCACTTT.

In DNA form, the CDR3 reads TGCAGCGTTGTTCGGGGGGGTGAGGGTGAGCAGTTCTTC. It specifies CSVVRGGEGEQFF. The chain carries TRBV29-1 and TRBJ2-1; 8 bases fit TRBD2. The J segment lost 9 bases and the V segment lost 4 bases, leaving 8 bases of the junction unmatched. CDR1 SQVTM and CDR2 ANQGSEA come from the germline V gene. This CDR3 has 13 amino acids.

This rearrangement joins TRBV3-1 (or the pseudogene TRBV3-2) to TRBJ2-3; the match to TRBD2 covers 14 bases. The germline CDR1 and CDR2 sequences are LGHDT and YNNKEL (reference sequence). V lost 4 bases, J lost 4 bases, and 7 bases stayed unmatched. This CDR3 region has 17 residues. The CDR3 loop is CASSPHSTSGGADTQYF. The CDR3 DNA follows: TGTGCCAGCAGCCCCCATTCGACTAGCGGGGGGGCAGATACGCAGTATTTT.

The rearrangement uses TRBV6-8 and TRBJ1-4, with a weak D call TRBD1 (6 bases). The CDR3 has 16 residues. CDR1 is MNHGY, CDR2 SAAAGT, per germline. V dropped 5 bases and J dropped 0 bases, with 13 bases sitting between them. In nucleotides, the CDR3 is TGTGCCAGCAGTACAGGACAGACGGCAACTAATGAAAAACTGTTTTTT. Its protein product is CASSTGQTATNEKLFF.